This entry concerns a single T cell receptor (beta chain). The antigen is not known. Germline V gene sequence: CDR1 MDHEN, CDR2 SYDVKM. This CDR3 has 14 amino acids. Between the trimmed V and J ends, which lost 7 bases and 0 bases, there was a span of 9 bases. This record belongs to a study of T cell responses to AZD1222 COVID-19 vaccine. Study-wide results and caveats: There were repertoire samples only from the period after the peak T cell response. Vaccine-related CD4 TCRs covered spike, predominating at 160-218 and 743-854.

Some clones are missing from TCRdb's copy, which holds only in-frame ones; the method was immunoSEQ multiplex PCR. Of some 97,000 clones listed, approximately 90% are singletons. This chain joins TRBV28 and TRBJ2-2, with unresolved D. The starting material was peripheral blood, obtained on day 0 of AZD1222 vaccination. The clonotype was recovered from an adult in good health. CDR3 nucleotides: TGTGCCAGCACATATCGGACGAACACCGGGGAGCTGTTTTTT. Translating it yields CASTYRTNTGELFF.